This TCR beta chain was captured in a study of T cell changes during pregnancy in multiple sclerosis. Assay used: immunoSEQ multiplex PCR; TCRdb lists only in-frame clones, some missing. The sample contains tens of thousands of clones, around nine tenths of which appear only once. V was shortened by 2 bases and J by 0 bases, with 10 bases between the two germline ends. The germline gives CDR1 LNHDA, CDR2 SQIVND (reference sequence). CDR3 length: 16 residues. This sequence was found in a female donor with multiple sclerosis, enrolled in a pregnancy study. This chain uses TRBV19 with TRBJ1-4, with D hard to call. The sequences come from CD4+ T cells from peripheral blood mononuclear cells, collected in the second trimester of pregnancy. Here the CDR3 DNA reads TGTGCCAGTAGTATACGCCGAACAGCAACTAATGAAAAACTGTTTTTT. Translated, it gives CASSIRRTATNEKLFF. The variable domain in full, with the rest retrieved from reference TRBV19 and TRBJ1-4, is DGGITQSPKYLFRKEGQNVTLSCEQNLNHDAMYWYRQDPGQGLRLIYYSQIVNDFQKGDIAEGYSVSREKKESFPLTVTSAQKNPTAFYLCASSIRRTATNEKLFFGSGTQLSVL.